Following are 25 T cell receptor beta chains from one sample sequenced in a study of shared clonotypes between healthy human individuals. Using immunoSEQ multiplex PCR, the repertoire was profiled, and TCRdb retains in-frame clones only, with some absent. Of about 320,000 clones listed, roughly 84% were seen once; the top ten hold around 16%. Sample: memory CD8+ T cells sorted from blood. Described subset: CD45RO+ cells pooled with CCR7-negative TemRA cells. Receptors originate from a man between 18 and 29 years old in good health.

The CDR3 DNA is TGCGCCAGCAGCCTCGGGACAGTGAATCAGCCCCAGCATTTT. It specifies CASSLGTVNQPQHF. This sequence joins TRBV5-1 and TRBJ1-5; 7 nucleotides align to TRBD1. V lost 4 bases, J lost 4 bases, and 5 bases stayed unmatched. Germline-derived CDR1 and CDR2 are SGHRS and YFSETQ. This CDR3 is 14 amino acids long.

V is TRBV10-3 and J is TRBJ2-5; TRBD1 aligns across 7 bases. Germline CDR1 and CDR2: ENHRY and SYGVKD. Trimming took 4 bases from V and 3 from J; bases not matched to a gene: 2. The CDR3 length is 13 residues. The CDR3 DNA sequence: TGTGCCATCAGTGCCGACAGGGAAGAGACCCAGTACTTC. It yields the protein CAISADREETQYF.

The sample holds a few counts of this clone. V and J are TRBV6-5 and TRBJ2-5; 10 positions agree with TRBD2. Germline V gives CDR1 MNHEY, CDR2 SVGAGI. This CDR3 region has 14 residues. J gave up 5 bases and V 6 bases, and 6 bases lay outside the gene matches. The CDR3 region has the DNA TGTGCCAGCAGGGAACTAGCGGGATATGAGACCCAGTACTTC. This gives the protein CASRELAGYETQYF.

This chain uses TRBV10-3 with TRBJ2-1, with TRBD2 matching 13 bases. Germline V CDR1 and CDR2: ENHRY, SYGVKD. This CDR3 region has 17 residues. The ends lost 6 bases at V and 3 bases at J; junction bases unmatched: 8. The CDR3 nucleotides read TGTGCCATCAGAGGATCCACTAGCGGGAGGGACTACAATGAGCAGTTCTTC. As protein: CAIRGSTSGRDYNEQFF.

The V and J genes are TRBV5-1 and TRBJ2-5; D unresolved. This CDR3 comprises 15 residues. Looked up from germline, CDR1 is SGHRS and CDR2 is YFSETQ. V was cut by 4 bases and J by 1 base, with 14 bases left in between. The CDR3 loop is CASSPWWKGQETQYF. The CDR3 bases are TGCGCCAGCAGCCCCTGGTGGAAGGGCCAAGAGACCCAGTACTTC.

This chain connects TRBV11-2 to TRBJ2-1; 12 bases map to TRBD2. Per the germline V gene, CDR1 is SGHAT and CDR2 is FQNNGV. The CDR3 extends over 15 amino acids. V lost 1 base and J lost 11; bases outside the gene matches: 6. DNA for the CDR3: TGTGCCAGCAGCTTAGGTGCTAGCGGGGGGGCCCAGCAGTTCTTC. Its protein product is CASSLGASGGAQQFF.

The chain carries TRBV27 and TRBJ2-6; D might be TRBD1 or TRBD2, each matching 5 bases. In germline, CDR1 is MNHEY, CDR2 SMNVEV (reference sequence). V was clipped by 7 bases and J by 0 bases, with 10 bases between them. The CDR3 contains 15 residues. The CDR3 region is CASTRGDSGANVLTF. DNA for the CDR3: TGTGCCAGCACGAGGGGTGACTCTGGGGCCAACGTCCTGACTTTC. Drawing the rest from reference TRBV27 and TRBJ2-6, the complete variable domain is EAQVTQNPRYLITVTGKKLTVTCSQNMNHEYMSWYRQDPGLGLRQIYYSMNVEVTDKGDVPEGYKVSRKEKRNFPLILESPSPNQTSLYFCASTRGDSGANVLTFGAGSRLTVL.

The rearrangement links TRBV11-3 to TRBJ2-7, with D maybe TRBD1 (5 bases). V shed 2 bases and J shed 5 bases, with 19 bases lying between them. Germline V CDR1 and CDR2: SGHNT, YENEEA. The CDR3 is 16 residues long. CDR3 DNA sequence: TGTGCCAGCAGCTTACCCCCCCACAGGTTCCACCACGAGCAGTACTTC. This codes for CASSLPPHRFHHEQYF.

The sample holds one count of this clone. The chain carries TRBV7-9 and TRBJ1-5, with D possibly being TRBD1 (6 bases). Germline loops: CDR1 SEHNR, CDR2 FQNEAQ (reference sequence). The CDR3 is 14 amino acids. V lost 8 bases to trimming and J lost 5 bases, with 16 bases between them. The CDR3 bases are TGTGCCAGCGCAAAGGGGGGAGCGGATCAGCCCCAGCATTTT. This encodes CASAKGGADQPQHF.

The chain uses TRBV7-6 and TRBJ2-7; the D gene is possibly TRBD1 (6 bases). The CDR3 covers 16 residues. The V end lost 5 bases, the J end lost 0 bases, and 17 bases lay between the germline ends. CDR1 is SGHVS, CDR2 FNYEAQ, per germline. The CDR3: CASSPGVLDSSYEQYF. The CDR3 DNA reads TGTGCCAGCAGCCCCGGGGTCCTGGACAGCTCCTACGAGCAGTACTTC.

The chain joins TRBV12-5 to TRBJ2-1, with D unresolved. V dropped 7 bases and J dropped 3 bases, with 10 bases sitting between them. The CDR3 consists of 13 residues. Germline-derived CDR1 and CDR2 are LGHNT and FRNRAP. CDR3 loop: CASVKDVYNEQFF. DNA of the CDR3: TGTGCTAGTGTCAAAGACGTCTACAATGAGCAGTTCTTC.

J is TRBJ1-3 and V is TRBV9; D gene ambiguous. Trimming cost V 0 bases and J 4 bases, with 20 bases left between them. The CDR3 is 18 residues long. Germline CDR1 reads SGDLS; CDR2 reads YYNGEE. As DNA, the CDR3 is TGTGCCAGCAGCGTAGGCTTATCGGGCGGCGGAGCCGGAAACACCATATATTTT. It codes for CASSVGLSGGGAGNTIYF.

This sequence joins TRBV28 and TRBJ2-7; D is perhaps TRBD2 (5 bases). CDR1 is MDHEN and CDR2 is SYDVKM in the germline V gene. V gave up 3 bases and J gave up 0 bases, with 9 bases separating them. The CDR3 has 14 residues. Written as DNA, the CDR3 is TGTGCCAGCAGTTTCCCGGGAACCTCCTACGAGCAGTACTTC. It is translated as CASSFPGTSYEQYF.

The CDR3 DNA sequence: TGTGCCAGCAGTTCGCAGGGAGAGGAGACCCAGTACTTC. Translation: CASSSQGEETQYF. The chain joins TRBV27 to TRBJ2-5, with D possibly being TRBD1 or TRBD2 (5 bases each). This CDR3 has 13 amino acids. The V gene's germline CDR1 is MNHEY and CDR2 SMNVEV (reference sequence). Trimming took off 4 bases at V and 5 bases at J, with 11 bases between the two ends.

V usage is TRBV4-1 and J usage is TRBJ2-7; no clear D. CDR3 size: 15 residues. Germline V gives CDR1 MGHRA, CDR2 YSYEKL. Trimming removed 1 base at V and 3 bases at J, with 13 bases between. The CDR3 DNA reads as TGCGCCAGCAGCCAAGTCGTAAATAAGTACTACGAGCAGTACTTC. It yields the protein CASSQVVNKYYEQYF.

Only one count was recorded for this clone. The chain has TRBV9 and TRBJ2-2; 8 bases line up with TRBD1. The trim removed 4 bases at V and 5 bases at J, leaving 7 bases unmatched. The CDR3 loop spans 15 amino acids. Germline CDR1 and CDR2: SGDLS and YYNGEE. In nucleotides, the CDR3 is TGTGCCAGCAGCTACGGGACAGGAGGTACCGGGGAGCTGTTTTTT. It encodes CASSYGTGGTGELFF.

The gene calls are TRBV7-6 and TRBJ1-5; no firm D call. Germline CDR1 SGHVS, CDR2 FNYEAQ. The germline V and J ends were trimmed by 3 bases and 4 bases, with 7 bases remaining between them. This CDR3 contains 13 residues. CDR3 nucleotide sequence: TGTGCCAGCAGCTTTGGGCCAAATCAGCCCCAGCATTTT. This sequence encodes CASSFGPNQPQHF.

In DNA form, the CDR3 reads TGTGCCAGCAGCCATCCTAGCGGGAGCGGCGTCACCGGGGAGCTGTTTTTT. This translates into CASSHPSGSGVTGELFF. The rearrangement links TRBV7-2 to TRBJ2-2; 10 bases map to TRBD2. Germline CDR1 SGHTA, CDR2 FQGNSA. The CDR3 is 17 amino acids. Trimming took 5 bases from V and 4 from J; bases not matched to a gene: 10.

The chain couples TRBV30 to TRBJ2-7; 8 nucleotides align to TRBD2. Unmatched junction bases numbered 12, after V lost 4 bases and J lost 7 bases. The CDR3 loop spans 14 amino acids. CDR1 is GTSNPN, CDR2 SVGIG, per germline (reference sequence). The CDR3 protein is CAWTGLAKAGEQYF. DNA of the CDR3: TGTGCCTGGACTGGACTAGCAAAAGCGGGGGAGCAGTACTTC. Based on the CDR3 plus reference TRBV30 and TRBJ2-7, the full variable domain is SQTIHQWPATLVQPVGSPLSLECTVEGTSNPNLYWYRQAAGRGLQLLFYSVGIGQISSEVPQNLSASRPQDRQFILSSKKLLLSDSGFYLCAWTGLAKAGEQYFGPGTRLTVT.

J is TRBJ2-7 and V is TRBV2; maybe TRBD1 (5 bases). The germline V gene has CDR1 SNHLY and CDR2 FYNNEI. The CDR3 has 15 amino acids. V lost 6 bases and J 3 bases, leaving 18 bases between the germline ends. The CDR3 DNA reads as TGTGCCAGCAGGCCCACAAGGGGCCTCCTCTACGAGCAGTACTTC. This codes for CASRPTRGLLYEQYF.

This clone was found once. This sequence joins TRBV6-5 and TRBJ1-1; D is possibly TRBD1 (5 bases). The CDR3 has 14 residues. Deletions cut 6 bases from V and 6 bases from J, with 17 bases between. The germline V gene has CDR1 MNHEY and CDR2 SVGAGI. The CDR3: CASSPSLPRAEAFF. Written as DNA, the CDR3 is TGTGCCAGCAGCCCTTCGCTCCCCAGGGCTGAAGCTTTCTTT.

The CDR3 DNA is TGCGCCAGCAGCTTGGCCTTGACAGGGATGGGCACTGAAGCTTTCTTT. Its protein product is CASSLALTGMGTEAFF. The chain recombines TRBV5-1 with TRBJ1-1; 7 positions agree with TRBD1. The CDR3 runs 16 residues. The V gene end was trimmed by 0 bases and the J gene end by 4 bases; junction bases not matched to a gene: 9. CDR1 is SGHRS, CDR2 YFSETQ, per germline.

This chain joins TRBV5-1 and TRBJ2-7; no clear D gene. Deletions cut 4 bases from V and 5 bases from J, with 13 bases between. Per germline, CDR1 SGHRS and CDR2 YFSETQ. This CDR3 contains 13 residues. The CDR3 loop is CASSKPIRHEQYF. CDR3 nucleotide sequence: TGCGCCAGCAGCAAACCCATTCGCCACGAGCAGTACTTC.

J is TRBJ2-7 and V is TRBV23-1; possibly TRBD1 for D (6 bases). Being an ORF, TRBV23-1 has a function that is uncertain. Trimming removed 2 bases at V and 4 bases at J, with 21 bases between. The length of the CDR3 is 17 residues. CDR3 protein: CASSQSRGFYLPYEQYF. In DNA, the CDR3 is TGCGCCAGCAGTCAAAGTAGGGGGTTCTATCTCCCTTACGAGCAGTACTTC.

This chain links TRBV11-3 with TRBJ1-2; no reliable D call. V was trimmed by 0 bases and J by 0 bases, leaving 17 bases between them. The CDR3 is 18 amino acids. Germline CDR1 is SGHNT and CDR2 is YENEEA. CDR3: CASSLDMDRHGPNYGYTF. The DNA for the CDR3 is TGTGCCAGCAGCTTAGATATGGACCGCCACGGACCTAACTATGGCTACACCTTC.